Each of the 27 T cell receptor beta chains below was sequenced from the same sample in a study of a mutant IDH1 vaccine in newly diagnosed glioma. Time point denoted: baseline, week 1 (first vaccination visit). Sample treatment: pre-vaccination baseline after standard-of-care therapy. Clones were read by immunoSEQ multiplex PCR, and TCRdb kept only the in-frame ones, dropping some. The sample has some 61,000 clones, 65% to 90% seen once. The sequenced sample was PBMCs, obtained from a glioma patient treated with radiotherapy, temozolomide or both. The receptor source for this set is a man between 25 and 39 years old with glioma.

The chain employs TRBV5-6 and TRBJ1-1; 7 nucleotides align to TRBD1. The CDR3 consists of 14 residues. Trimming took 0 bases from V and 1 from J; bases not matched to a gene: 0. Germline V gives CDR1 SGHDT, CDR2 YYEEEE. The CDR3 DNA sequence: TGTGCCAGCAGCTTGGGGACAGGGAACACTGAAGCTTTCTTT. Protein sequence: CASSLGTGNTEAFF.

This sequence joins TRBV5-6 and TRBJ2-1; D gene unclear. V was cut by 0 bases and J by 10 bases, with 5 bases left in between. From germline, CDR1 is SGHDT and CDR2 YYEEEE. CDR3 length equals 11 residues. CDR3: CASSLAPEQFF. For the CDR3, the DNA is TGTGCCAGCAGCTTGGCGCCGGAGCAGTTCTTC.

Written as DNA, the CDR3 is TGTGCCAGTAGGACACAGGGGGCCGTTAACTATGGCTACACCTTC. Its protein is CASRTQGAVNYGYTF. The rearrangement links TRBV19 to TRBJ1-2; TRBD1 matches 9 bases. V dropped 6 bases and J dropped 1; count of bases not matched to a gene: 6. The length of the CDR3 is 15 residues. Germline CDR1 LNHDA, CDR2 SQIVND (reference sequence). Together with reference TRBV19 and TRBJ1-2, the CDR3 gives the full variable domain: DGGITQSPKYLFRKEGQNVTLSCEQNLNHDAMYWYRQDPGQGLRLIYYSQIVNDFQKGDIAEGYSVSREKKESFPLTVTSAQKNPTAFYLCASRTQGAVNYGYTFGSGTRLTVV.

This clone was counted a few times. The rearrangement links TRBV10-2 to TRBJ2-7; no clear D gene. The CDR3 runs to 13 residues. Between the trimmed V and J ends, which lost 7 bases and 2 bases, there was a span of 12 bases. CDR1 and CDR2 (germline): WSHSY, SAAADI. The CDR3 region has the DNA TGCGCCAGCAAGGTGGGGAAAACCTACGAGCAGTACTTC. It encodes CASKVGKTYEQYF.

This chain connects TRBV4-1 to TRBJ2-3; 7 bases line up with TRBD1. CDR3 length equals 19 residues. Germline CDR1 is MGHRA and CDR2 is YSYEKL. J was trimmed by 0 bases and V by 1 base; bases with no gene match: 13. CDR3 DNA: TGCGCCAGCAGCCAAGTTGGCCAGGGGGTGGGGCCAAGCACAGATACGCAGTATTTT. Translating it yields CASSQVGQGVGPSTDTQYF.

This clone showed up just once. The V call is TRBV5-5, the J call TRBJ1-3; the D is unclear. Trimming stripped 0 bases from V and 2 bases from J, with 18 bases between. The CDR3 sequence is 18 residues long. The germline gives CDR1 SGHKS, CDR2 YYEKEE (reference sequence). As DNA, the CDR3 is TGTGCCAGCAGCTTGGTCGGAGACATTTACCGCCCTGGAAACACCATATATTTT. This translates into CASSLVGDIYRPGNTIYF.

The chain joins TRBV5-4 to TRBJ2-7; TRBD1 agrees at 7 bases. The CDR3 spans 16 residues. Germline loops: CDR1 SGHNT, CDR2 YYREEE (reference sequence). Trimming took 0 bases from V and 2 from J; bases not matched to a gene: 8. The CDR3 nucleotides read TGTGCCAGCAGCTTGGCCGCGCAGGGGGAGACCTACGAGCAGTACTTC. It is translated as CASSLAAQGETYEQYF. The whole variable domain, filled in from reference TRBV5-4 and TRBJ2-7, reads ETGVTQSPTHLIKTRGQQVTLRCSSQSGHNTVSWYQQALGQGPQFIFQYYREEENGRGNFPPRFSGLQFPNYSSELNVNALELDDSALYLCASSLAAQGETYEQYFGPGTRLTVT.

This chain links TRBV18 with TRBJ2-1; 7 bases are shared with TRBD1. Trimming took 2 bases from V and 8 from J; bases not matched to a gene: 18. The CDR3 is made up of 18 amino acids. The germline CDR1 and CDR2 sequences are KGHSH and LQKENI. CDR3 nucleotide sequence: TGTGCCAGCTCACCAAACCCAGGTACCAGGGGGATCCTCTATGAGCAGTTCTTC. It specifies CASSPNPGTRGILYEQFF.

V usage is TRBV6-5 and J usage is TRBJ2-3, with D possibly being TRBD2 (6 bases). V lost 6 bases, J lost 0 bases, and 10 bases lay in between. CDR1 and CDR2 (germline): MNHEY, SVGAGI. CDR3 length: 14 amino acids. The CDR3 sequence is CASRRGVSTDTQYF. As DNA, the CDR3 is TGTGCCAGCAGGCGCGGGGTGAGCACAGATACGCAGTATTTT.

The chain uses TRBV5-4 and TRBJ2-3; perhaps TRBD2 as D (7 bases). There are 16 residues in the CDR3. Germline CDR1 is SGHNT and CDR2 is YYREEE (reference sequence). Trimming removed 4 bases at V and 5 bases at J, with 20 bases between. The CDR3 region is CASSIKAGASRDTQYF. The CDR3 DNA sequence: TGTGCCAGCAGCATTAAGGCGGGGGCCTCGCGAGATACGCAGTATTTT.

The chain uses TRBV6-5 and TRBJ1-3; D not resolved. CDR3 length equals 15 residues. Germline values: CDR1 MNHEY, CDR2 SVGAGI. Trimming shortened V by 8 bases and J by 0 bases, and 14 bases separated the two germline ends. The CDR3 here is CASVSGVSSGNTIYF. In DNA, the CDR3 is TGTGCCAGCGTCAGCGGGGTGAGCTCTGGAAACACCATATATTTT.

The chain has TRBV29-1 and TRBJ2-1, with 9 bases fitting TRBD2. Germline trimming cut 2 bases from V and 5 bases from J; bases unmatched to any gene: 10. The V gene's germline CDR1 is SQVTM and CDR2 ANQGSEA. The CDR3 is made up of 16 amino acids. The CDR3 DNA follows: TGCAGCGTTGAACCTGCCCCAAGCGGGGGGCACAATGAGCAGTTCTTC. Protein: CSVEPAPSGGHNEQFF.

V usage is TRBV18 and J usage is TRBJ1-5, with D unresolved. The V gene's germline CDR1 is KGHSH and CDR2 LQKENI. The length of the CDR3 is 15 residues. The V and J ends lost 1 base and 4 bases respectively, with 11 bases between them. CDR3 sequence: CASSPQAHGNQPQHF. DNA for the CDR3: TGTGCCAGCTCACCACAGGCTCATGGGAATCAGCCCCAGCATTTT.

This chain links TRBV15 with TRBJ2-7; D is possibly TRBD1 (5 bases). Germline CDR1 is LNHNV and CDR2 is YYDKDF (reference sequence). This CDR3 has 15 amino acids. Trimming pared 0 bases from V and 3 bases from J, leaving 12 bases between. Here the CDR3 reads CATSRDLGRVYEQYF. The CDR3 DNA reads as TGTGCCACCAGCAGAGATTTGGGCAGGGTCTACGAGCAGTACTTC.

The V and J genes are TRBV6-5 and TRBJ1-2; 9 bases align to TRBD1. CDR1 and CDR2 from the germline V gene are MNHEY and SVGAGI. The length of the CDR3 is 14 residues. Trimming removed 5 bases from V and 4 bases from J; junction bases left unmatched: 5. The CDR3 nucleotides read TGTGCCAGCAGTGGGACAGGGAGAAGCTATGGCTACACCTTC. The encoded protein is CASSGTGRSYGYTF.

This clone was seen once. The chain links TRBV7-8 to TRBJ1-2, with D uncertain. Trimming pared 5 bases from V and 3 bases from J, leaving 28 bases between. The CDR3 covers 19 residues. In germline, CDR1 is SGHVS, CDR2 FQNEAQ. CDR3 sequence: CASSPEIPGEIVVDYGYTF. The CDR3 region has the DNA TGTGCCAGCAGCCCAGAGATCCCCGGGGAGATCGTCGTTGACTATGGCTACACCTTC.

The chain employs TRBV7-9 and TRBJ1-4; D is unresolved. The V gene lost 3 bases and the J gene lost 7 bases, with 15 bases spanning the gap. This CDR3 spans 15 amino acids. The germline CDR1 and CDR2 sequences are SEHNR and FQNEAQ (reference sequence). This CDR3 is CASSFAAAPSEKLFF. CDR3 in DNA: TGTGCCAGCAGCTTCGCCGCCGCCCCCAGTGAAAAACTGTTTTTT.

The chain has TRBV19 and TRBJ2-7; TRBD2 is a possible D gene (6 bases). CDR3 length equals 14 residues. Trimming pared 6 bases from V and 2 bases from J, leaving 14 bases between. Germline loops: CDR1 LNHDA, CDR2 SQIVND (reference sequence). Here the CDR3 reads CASRTAAGPYEQYF. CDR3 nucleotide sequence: TGTGCCAGTAGAACCGCGGCGGGGCCCTACGAGCAGTACTTC. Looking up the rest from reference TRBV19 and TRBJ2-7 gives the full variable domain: DGGITQSPKYLFRKEGQNVTLSCEQNLNHDAMYWYRQDPGQGLRLIYYSQIVNDFQKGDIAEGYSVSREKKESFPLTVTSAQKNPTAFYLCASRTAAGPYEQYFGPGTRLTVT.

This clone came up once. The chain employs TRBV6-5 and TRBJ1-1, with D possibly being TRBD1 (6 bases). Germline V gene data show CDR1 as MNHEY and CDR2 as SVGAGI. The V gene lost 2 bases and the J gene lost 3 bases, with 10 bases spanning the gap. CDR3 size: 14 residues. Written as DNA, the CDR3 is TGTGCCAGCAGTTACAGGGGGAGGCACACTGAAGCTTTCTTT. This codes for CASSYRGRHTEAFF.

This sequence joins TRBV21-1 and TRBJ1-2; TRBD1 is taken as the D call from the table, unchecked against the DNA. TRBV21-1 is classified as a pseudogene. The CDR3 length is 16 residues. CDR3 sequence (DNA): TGTGCCAGCAGCCTACGGACAGGCCGACCTAACTATGGCTACACCTTC. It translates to CASSLRTGRPNYGYTF.

For the CDR3, the DNA is TGCGCCAGCAGCCTGACAAATATCCATGAGCAGTTCTTC. This gives the protein CASSLTNIHEQFF. The rearrangement links TRBV10-1 to TRBJ2-1, with D unclear. The CDR3 has 13 amino acids. The V end was cut by 6 bases, the J end by 8 bases, with 14 bases between. CDR1 is WNHNN and CDR2 is SYGVQD in the germline V gene (reference sequence).

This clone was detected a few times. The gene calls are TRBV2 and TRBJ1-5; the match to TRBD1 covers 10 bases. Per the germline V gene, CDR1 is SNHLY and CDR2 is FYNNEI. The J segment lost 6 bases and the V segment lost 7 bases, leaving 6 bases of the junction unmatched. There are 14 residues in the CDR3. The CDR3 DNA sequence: TGTGCCAGCATCGGGACAGGGGAGATTCAGCCCCAGCATTTT. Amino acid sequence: CASIGTGEIQPQHF.

CDR3 in DNA: TGTGCCAGCAGCCCATGGACAGGAGAAGAGACCCAGTACTTC. Translation: CASSPWTGEETQYF. The genes are TRBV11-2 and TRBJ2-5; 7 bases are shared with TRBD1. V trimming: 5 bases; J trimming: 3 bases; junction bases outside the gene matches: 6. Germline CDR1 and CDR2: SGHAT and FQNNGV. The CDR3 loop spans 14 amino acids.

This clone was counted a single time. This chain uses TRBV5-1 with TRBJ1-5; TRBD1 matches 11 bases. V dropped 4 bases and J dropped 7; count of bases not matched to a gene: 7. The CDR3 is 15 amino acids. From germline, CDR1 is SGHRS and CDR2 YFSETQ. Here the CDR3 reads CASSQGQGAGQPQHF. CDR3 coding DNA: TGCGCCAGCAGCCAAGGACAGGGGGCAGGGCAGCCCCAGCATTTT.

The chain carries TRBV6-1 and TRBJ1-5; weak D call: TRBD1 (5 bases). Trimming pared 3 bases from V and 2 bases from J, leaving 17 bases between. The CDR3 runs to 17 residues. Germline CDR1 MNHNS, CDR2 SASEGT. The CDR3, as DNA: TGTGCCAGCAGTGATACTGAGGGGAAGTTTGGCAATCAGCCCCAGCATTTT. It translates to CASSDTEGKFGNQPQHF.

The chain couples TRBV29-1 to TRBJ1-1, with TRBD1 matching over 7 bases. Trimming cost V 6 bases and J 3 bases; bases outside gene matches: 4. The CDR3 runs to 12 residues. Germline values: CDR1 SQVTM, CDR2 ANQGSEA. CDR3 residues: CSVRDSYTEAFF. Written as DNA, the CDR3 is TGCAGCGTCCGGGACAGCTACACTGAAGCTTTCTTT. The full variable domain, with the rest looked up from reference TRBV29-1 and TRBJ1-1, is SAVISQKPSRDICQRGTSLTIQCQVDSQVTMMFWYRQQPGQSLTLIATANQGSEATYESGFVIDKFPISRPNLTFSTLTVSNMSPEDSSIYLCSVRDSYTEAFFGQGTRLTVV.

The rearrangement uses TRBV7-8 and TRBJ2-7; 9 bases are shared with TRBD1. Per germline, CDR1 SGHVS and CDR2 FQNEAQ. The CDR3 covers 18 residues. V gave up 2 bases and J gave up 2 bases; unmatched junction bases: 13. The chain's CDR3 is CASSLNRDRAIPPYEQYF. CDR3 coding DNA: TGTGCCAGCAGCTTAAACCGGGACAGGGCGATCCCCCCCTACGAGCAGTACTTC.